Below are 2 T cell receptor beta chains sequenced from a single sample in a study of T cell repertoires in cytomegalovirus infection. TCRdb redid the calling of the reads with MiXCR, one entry per CDR3 protein. The sample includes about 230,000 distinct CDR3 sequences, about 20% of them seen just once. Sequencing input: CD8+ T cells from PBMCs. These receptors all stem from a human donor in good health (CMV status not recorded). Some clones in this sample may be carry-over from other donors' samples.

This CDR3 is CSVDTGANSGNTIYF. The CDR3, as DNA: TGCAGCGTCGATACAGGGGCCAACTCTGGAAACACCATATATTTT. The rearrangement links TRBV29-1 to TRBJ1-3; 7 bases align to TRBD1. There are 15 residues in the CDR3. The trim removed 6 bases at V and 0 bases at J, leaving 8 bases unmatched. CDR1 is SQVTM, CDR2 ANQGSEA, per germline.

With regard to this clonotype: This may arise from a read error, as a much more abundant clone is one base away. The J gene is TRBJ1-5, the V gene TRBV20-1; D is unresolved. Looked up from germline, CDR1 is DFQATT and CDR2 is SNEGSKA (reference sequence). The CDR3 spans 14 residues. The CDR3 here is CSARDRLIDQPRHF. The CDR3 region has the DNA TGCAGTGCTAGAGACAGGCTAATTGATCAGCCCCGGCATTTT.